What follows is one T cell receptor beta chain and its context. CDR1 LNHDA and CDR2 SQIVND come from the germline V gene (reference sequence). The CDR3 sequence is 14 residues long. V was pared by 5 bases and J by 0 bases, with 10 bases between. Healthy donors were controls matched for age and sex. It was negative isolation that provided the CD8+ and CD4+ T cells, whereas TEMRA cells were enriched by FACS. These data come from a study of CD8 T cells in Susac syndrome. RNA amounts of about 0.5 to 1 ug underwent reverse transcription with random hexamers. TCRdb fed the immunoSEQ multiplex PCR reads into MiXCR, producing one record per CDR3 protein. The table lists some 190,000 distinct CDR3 sequences, 90% to 95% of them singletons.

This chain joins TRBV19 and TRBJ1-2; TRBD1 might be the D (5 bases). The sample consisted of CD4+ T cells from PBMCs. The origin of this receptor is a human donor in good health. In DNA form, the CDR3 reads TGTGCCAGTAGTCAGGGAGGAGCTAACTATGGCTACACCTTC. Translation: CASSQGGANYGYTF.